This T cell receptor (beta chain) was captured in a study of blood T cell repertoires in COVID-19. Study at large: Both acute and convalescent COVID-19 samples were obtained from the United States, Italy and Spain. The cDNA or gDNA used as material had been derived from T cells, B-cell-depleted T cells, or PBMCs.

Germline-derived CDR1 and CDR2 are SNHLY and FYNNEI. Trimming cost V 11 bases and J 3 bases; bases outside gene matches: 4. The length of the CDR3 is 12 residues. Source study methods: Nucleated cell counts were estimated from reference gene primer amplification. Sequencing was performed with immunoSEQ multiplex PCR; in TCRdb, only in-frame clones are kept and a portion is missing. D and trimming come from the DNA, and the V and J calls and clone size come from that table. The sample records some 300,000 clones, about 86% being singletons. Seattle's enrolled individuals joined amid active infection and were then monitored longitudinally.

Specimen: peripheral blood. This TCR derives from a woman between 65 and 79 years old with COVID-19, enrolled during active disease. The chain uses TRBV2 and TRBJ2-5, with TRBD1 identical over 9 bases. The chain's CDR3 is CASWTGEETQYF. CDR3 in DNA: TGTGCCTCCTGGACAGGGGAAGAGACCCAGTACTTC. The full variable domain, in which reference TRBV2 and TRBJ2-5 provide the parts outside the CDR3, is EPEVTQTPSHQVTQMGQEVILRCVPISNHLYFYWYRQILGQKVEFLVSFYNNEISEKSEIFDDQFSVERPDGSNFTLKIRSTKLEDSAMYFCASWTGEETQYFGPGTRLLVL.